This T cell receptor beta chain came from a study of response to subunit inactivated influenza vaccine. Points from the study as a whole: The authors suggested that few new T cells are recruited per seasonal influenza vaccination.

This clonotype was counted only a few times. Its target is unknown. TCRdb reanalysed the RT-PCR reads using MiXCR and keeps one entry per CDR3 protein. The top ten hold roughly 7.7% of the sample, which has 200,000 to 300,000 distinct CDR3 sequences, roughly an eighth seen once. Germline lookup yields CDR1 LNHNV and CDR2 YYDKDF (reference sequence). CDR3 length: 16 amino acids. Trimming took 3 bases from V and 5 from J; bases not matched to a gene: 9. The receptor was isolated from a man in his fifties or sixties who received an inactivated influenza vaccine. The sequencing here drew on non-naive T cells sorted from PBMCs, taken around 15 days before vaccination. The chain couples TRBV15 to TRBJ2-3; 9 nucleotides agree with TRBD1. The CDR3 protein is CATSRYRDREGDTQYF. The CDR3 DNA reads as TGTGCCACCAGCAGGTACCGGGACAGGGAGGGAGATACGCAGTATTTT.